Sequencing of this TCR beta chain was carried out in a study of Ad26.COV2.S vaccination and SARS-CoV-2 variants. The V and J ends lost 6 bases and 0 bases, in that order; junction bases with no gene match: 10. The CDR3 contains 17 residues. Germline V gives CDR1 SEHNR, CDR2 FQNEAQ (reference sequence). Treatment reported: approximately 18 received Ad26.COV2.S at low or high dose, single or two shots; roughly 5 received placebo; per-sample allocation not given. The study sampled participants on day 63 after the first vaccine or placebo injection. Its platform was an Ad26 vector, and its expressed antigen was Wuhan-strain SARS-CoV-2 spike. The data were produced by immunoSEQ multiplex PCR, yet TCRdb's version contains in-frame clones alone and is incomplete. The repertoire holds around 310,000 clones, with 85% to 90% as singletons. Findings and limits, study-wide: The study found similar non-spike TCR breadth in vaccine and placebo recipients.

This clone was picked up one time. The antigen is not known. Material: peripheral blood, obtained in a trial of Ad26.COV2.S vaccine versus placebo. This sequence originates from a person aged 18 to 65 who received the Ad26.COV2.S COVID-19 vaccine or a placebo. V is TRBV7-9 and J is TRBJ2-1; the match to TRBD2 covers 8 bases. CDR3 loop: CASRPDRAGDSYNEQFF. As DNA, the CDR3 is TGTGCCAGCAGACCGGACCGAGCGGGGGACTCCTACAATGAGCAGTTCTTC.